The T cell receptor beta chain described here comes from a study of cytomegalovirus exposure and HLA in healthy donors (dated by TCRdb to the late 2010s). Broadly, across the study: According to an earlier analysis of around 600 of the donors, roughly 180 million T cells yielded over 90 million unique TCR beta sequences and 276 Gb of sequence data. Across approximately 400 genotyped donors of the cohort, an average of about 240,000 unique TCR beta nucleotide sequences per donor were sequenced, and 15% to 20% of those sequences were non-productive. In a later analysis, previously published TCR beta repertoires from 500 to 750 donors were re-analyzed and high-resolution HLA genotyping was added so that TCR occurrence patterns could be studied. In a later genetic analysis, genome-wide SNP genotypes for about three fifths of the roughly 670 donors were used, and that subset was treated as a discovery cohort. The study aimed to test whether cataloging public T cell receptors could reveal signatures of past pathogen exposure. Rather than using new phenotypic data, the later analysis identified candidate immune exposures from TCR beta sequences and from how often those sequences occurred across donors. An earlier analysis of more than 450 of the donors used high-throughput TCR beta sequencing to judge whether each TCR beta V gene segment behaved as functional or pseudogenic. In addition to the first cohort of 666 subjects, a separate validation cohort of 100 to 150 different subjects was used. Among the roughly 400 genotyped donors, 81% belonged to the genetic ancestry cluster associated with self-reported Caucasian donors. Because of strong linkage in the cohort, roughly five DR-DQ haplotypes were treated as single units for association and clustering. Both class I and class II loci were covered by HLA typing, at four-digit resolution. The study used immunosequencing to profile the T cell repertoires of hundreds of subjects and linked those repertoires to cytomegalovirus serostatus. Donor age, sex, ethnicity and CMV serostatus were compiled alongside the repertoire data. An early release that covered more than 550 HLA-typed donors contained 300 to 350 gigabases of sequencing data and roughly 84 million unique TCR sequences. Every discovery cohort repertoire had been produced on one sequencing platform. The number of donors typed differed by locus, with roughly 620-630 for A, B, C, DRB1 and DQB1, around 500 for DQA1, 600 to 610 for DPA1, and 450 to 480 for DPB1. The study combined high-throughput TCR immunosequencing, statistical association of individual TCRs with disease status, and machine learning to predict cytomegalovirus infection status. What the authors observed across the whole study: Immune exposure information for the cohort was limited to CMV serostatus. Broadly in line with IMGT annotations, most TCR beta V segments showed up in productive rearrangements about 87% or about 30% of the time in an earlier analysis of several hundred of the donors. The authors suggested that the approach could potentially be extended to other disease states and immunological phenotypes. In both the original and validation cohorts, the classifier was reported to diagnose cytomegalovirus status with high specificity and sensitivity. Because some donors lacked HLA typing at each locus, the association tests relied only on the typed subset. Compared with equally common non-associated chains, HLA-associated TCR beta chains in a later analysis were more clonally expanded and had lower generation probabilities. A later analysis found that most CMV-associated TCR beta chains appeared HLA-restricted, with HLA associations seemingly driven largely by CMV exposure. A further reported finding was that TCR beta sequences accurately predicted the HLA-A and HLA-B alleles for most subjects in the first cohort. Compared with the roughly 600-donor mean, donors in an Asian-associated ancestry cluster had fewer N-insertions in productive TCRs, according to a later genetic analysis. A group of highly shared sequence variants was considered likely to be a technical artifact of the sequencing pipeline. Assigning TCR associations to individual alleles was difficult when HLA alleles, especially DR and DQ, strongly co-occurred. In a later analysis, the rate of TCR association differed among HLA loci, with DRB1 alleles having the most associated TCRs and HLA-C alleles having the fewest. The cohort was sequenced for TCR beta chains only, and without alpha or paired-chain data the features that could be detected were limited. The 87-base-pair reads could not distinguish some IMGT-functional V segments, including TRBV6-2 and TRBV6-3, so those segments were excluded. At a false discovery rate of 0.05, a later analysis linked under 20,000 TCR beta sequences to specific HLA alleles. Correlated functional status among segregating V segments might be attributable to linkage disequilibrium, but an unknown experimental factor could not be ruled out. Roughly 15 rarely observed V segments, including chromosome 9 orphons, were excluded from the earlier analysis of just under 600 of the donors because counts were too low. Most TCR sequences were observed very rarely across donors, whereas some public TCRs were present in many individuals. Three of the identified cytomegalovirus-associated TCR beta chains were confirmed in vitro to be specific for cytomegalovirus antigens. The study gave a list of over 150 TCR beta chains associated with cytomegalovirus. V-gene and J-gene trimming of TCR beta chains was associated with a missense DCLRE1C variant in a later genetic analysis, and the association was replicated in an independent cohort. According to a later analysis, parvovirus B19, influenza, CMV and Epstein-Barr virus appeared linked to several top co-occurrence clusters. The presence/absence analyses assumed that sequencing depth was roughly uniform across donors, and that assumption may not be true.

Library preparation was by the immunoSEQ multiplex PCR assay. For the multiplex PCR, a mixture combining 60 forward primers for TCR Vbeta segments and 13 reverse primers for TCR Jbeta segments was used. A multiplex PCR assay on genomic DNA amplified the CDR3 region of rearranged TCR beta genes. The amplified TCR beta libraries were sequenced on the Illumina HiSeq System as 87-base-pair reads. The study's own analysis went as follows. A later analysis counted approximately 76 million unique TCR beta chains across the approximately 700 repertoires, and around 9.9 million of these chains were shared by at least two donors. Raw reads were error-corrected and collapsed into unique sequences by a nearest-neighbor algorithm in which closely related sequences were merged to remove PCR and sequencing errors. V, D and J gene segments were assigned by aligning CDR3 sequences to IMGT reference sequences. For a sequence to be retained, a match of at least six nucleotides to both a V gene segment and a J gene segment was required. A rearrangement was called productive if the CDR3 had no stop codons and remained in frame with V and J, and every other rearrangement was called non-productive. CDR3 was defined by IMGT convention, running from the second conserved V-encoded cysteine to the conserved J-encoded phenylalanine. The earlier analysis of 500 to 600 of the donors excluded sequences that lacked an unambiguous match to a single V gene segment. An earlier analysis of a few hundred of the donors called V segments functional above 56.7% productive rearrangements and segregating when the between-donor standard deviation exceeded 5%. To diagnose cytomegalovirus status from the catalog of TCR beta chain sequences, a statistical classification framework was built. In a later analysis, V and J genes were assigned by comparing TCR nucleotide sequences against IMGT/GENE-DB human TR gene sequences. The TCRdist pipeline was used in a later analysis to assign CDR3 sequences and most-parsimonious VDJ recombination scenarios. In a later analysis, every TCR beta chain was defined by the combination of its CDR3 amino acid sequence and its V-gene family, and reads without a unique V-gene family were dropped. In a later analysis, 450 to 600 highly shared, low-generation-probability nucleotide sequences were removed to address suspected cross-contamination and a sequencing artifact. In a later analysis, a clonal expansion index was calculated for each public chain from normalized within-repertoire ranks of inferred template counts. Generation probabilities in a later analysis came from a VDJ recombination model fitted to out-of-frame rearrangements, and those results were checked against IGoR. Hypergeometric tests were used in a later analysis to score TCR-TCR, TCR-HLA and TCR-CMV co-occurrence, with a repertoire-size bias correction applied to the TCR pairs. To estimate false discovery rates, a later analysis permuted the HLA or CMV assignments 20 times. In a later analysis, co-occurring TCRs were grouped using DBSCAN, and TCRdist sequence similarity was added for clustering within HLA-allele-positive subsets. Repertoires with fewer than 30,000 or more than 120,000 public chains were left out of co-occurrence clustering, as were about 5 repertoires with anomalous nucleotide sharing. TCRdb retrieved this table from immuneACCESS and kept in-frame rearrangements only. Not all clones are present; in checked studies, unresolved V genes account for under half, and no reason is known for the remainder. V and J calls and clone size are as listed in that table; D and trimming were resolved from the DNA. This sample has about 220,000 clones in its table, and approximately 88% of those were observed once. In total, the top ten clones hold roughly 0.71% of the sample.

The cohort consisted of some 670 healthy bone marrow donors. All cohort members were sampled while nominally healthy, although unrecorded immune exposures were likely present. The donor was CMV seronegative and was included in the group of a few hundred seronegative cohort members. A peripheral blood sample was collected from each donor, and TCR beta sequencing was performed on peripheral blood mononuclear cells. The Qiagen DNeasy Blood Extraction Kit was used to extract genomic DNA from the blood cell samples. Worth noting for this clone: Its antigen remains undetermined. Per-base qualities were not stored, and no clone one base away is much larger.

Per the germline V gene (reference sequence), WNHNN is the CDR1 and SYGVQD is the CDR2. Trimming removed 2 bases from V and 1 base from J; the gene matches leave 14 bases unexplained. The CDR3 covers 19 residues, taking in both the cysteine and the phenylalanine. The read is trimmed to its CDR3 DNA, 57 bases read in frame from base 1. Sequenced: PBMCs. Rearrangement joined TRBV10-1 to TRBJ1-1; 9 central nucleotides agree with TRBD1. The clonotype originates from a boy between 2 and 10 years old in good health and CMV-seronegative. In nucleotides, the sequence is TGCGCCAGCAGTGAGGGAAACAGGGGGCCGGAGAGTCGGAACACTGAAGCTTTCTTT. Its translation reads: CASSEGNRGPESRNTEAFF.